This T cell receptor (beta chain) was identified during a study of response to subunit inactivated influenza vaccine. Overall study results and limits: Few additional T cells are recruited per seasonal influenza vaccination, authors suggested.

One entry per CDR3 protein results from TCRdb running MiXCR on the RT-PCR reads. The sample lists roughly 780,000 distinct CDR3 sequences, about 18% seen once, with 9.5% to 13% in the top ten. V was shortened by 7 bases and J by 3 bases, with 12 bases between the two germline ends. The CDR3 has 13 residues. This clonotype was observed a handful of times. The antigen remains undetermined. This receptor was obtained from a man between 45 and 60 years old who received an inactivated influenza vaccine. The sequenced sample was PBMCs from blood, obtained 5 days after vaccination. The gene calls are TRBV12-3 or TRBV12-4 and TRBJ1-1; D may be TRBD1 (6 bases). CDR3 sequence: CASTRTGHTEAFF. CDR3 DNA: TGTGCCAGCACCAGAACAGGGCACACTGAAGCTTTCTTT.